Below are 18 T cell receptor beta chains sequenced from a single sample in a study of T cells in localized non-small cell lung cancer. Generated by immunoSEQ multiplex PCR, the TCRdb table keeps only in-frame clones and is missing some. The sample yields more than 30,000 clones, roughly nine tenths seen once. This specimen was peripheral blood mononuclear cells, taken before any cancer treatment. These receptor sequences come from a man between 40 and 69 years old with stage III lung adenocarcinoma.

The chain recombines TRBV10-3 with TRBJ1-1; no clear D gene. V dropped 4 bases and J dropped 2 bases, with 8 bases sitting between them. This CDR3 spans 13 amino acids. CDR1 is ENHRY and CDR2 is SYGVKD in the germline V gene. This CDR3 is CAISGSPNTEAFF. CDR3 DNA: TGTGCCATCAGTGGGTCCCCCAACACTGAAGCTTTCTTT.

The rearrangement links TRBV2 to TRBJ2-6; 7 bases match TRBD1. The trim removed 5 bases at V and 4 bases at J, leaving 2 bases unmatched. This CDR3 comprises 14 residues. Germline-derived CDR1 and CDR2 are SNHLY and FYNNEI. The CDR3 DNA is TGTGCCAGCAGTCGACAGGGAGGGGCCAACGTCCTGACTTTC. Protein product: CASSRQGGANVLTF.

The chain joins TRBV6-5 to TRBJ1-2; D is unclear. This CDR3 spans 13 amino acids. Germline CDR1 is MNHEY and CDR2 is SVGAGI. The germline V and J ends were trimmed by 4 bases and 8 bases, with 14 bases remaining between them. The CDR3 reads CASSLGPPVGYTF. The DNA for the CDR3 is TGTGCCAGCAGTTTAGGGCCACCTGTGGGCTACACCTTC.

J is TRBJ1-4 and V is TRBV7-6; D gene uncertain. CDR3 length equals 14 residues. Trimming stripped 5 bases from V and 6 bases from J, with 13 bases between. Germline-derived CDR1 and CDR2 are SGHVS and FNYEAQ. DNA of the CDR3: TGTGCCAGCAGCAGACAAGCGGACTATGAAAAACTGTTTTTT. This encodes CASSRQADYEKLFF.

The sample holds a few counts of this clone. This chain joins TRBV7-8 and TRBJ2-7; 12 nucleotides align to TRBD1. This CDR3 has 15 amino acids. The germline gives CDR1 SGHVS, CDR2 FQNEAQ. Trimming removed 5 bases from V and 6 bases from J; junction bases left unmatched: 8. The chain's CDR3 is CASSTTGTGGAEQYF. In DNA, the CDR3 is TGTGCCAGCAGCACAACCGGGACAGGGGGCGCCGAGCAGTACTTC.

This sequence joins TRBV7-8 and TRBJ2-3, with D hard to call. V was clipped by 5 bases and J by 5 bases, with 17 bases between them. CDR1 and CDR2 (germline): SGHVS, FQNEAQ. This CDR3 contains 15 residues. The CDR3 DNA is TGTGCCAGCAGCCCTCGTCGGAATTGGGGAGATACGCAGTATTTT. Amino acid sequence: CASSPRRNWGDTQYF.

The gene calls are TRBV6-5 and TRBJ1-4, with no clear D. This CDR3 region has 14 residues. Germline values: CDR1 MNHEY, CDR2 SVGAGI. V shed 5 bases and J shed 2 bases, with 9 bases lying between them. Here the CDR3 reads CASSDFRTNEKLFF. In DNA form, the CDR3 reads TGTGCCAGCAGTGACTTTCGGACTAATGAAAAACTGTTTTTT.

A single count supports this clone. The chain has TRBV19 and TRBJ1-1, with no clear D. The germline V gene encodes CDR1 LNHDA and CDR2 SQIVND (reference sequence). The CDR3 is 13 residues long. Trimming pared 3 bases from V and 1 base from J, leaving 6 bases between. DNA of the CDR3: TGTGCCAGTAGTATTAAATCGAACACTGAAGCTTTCTTT. Amino acids: CASSIKSNTEAFF.

The V call is TRBV19, the J call TRBJ2-3, with 8 bases lining up with TRBD1. The CDR3 runs to 14 residues. J was trimmed by 3 bases and V by 5 bases; bases with no gene match: 4. Germline CDR1 reads LNHDA; CDR2 reads SQIVND (reference sequence). CDR3 coding DNA: TGTGCCAGTAGTGTGACAGGGGTTACAGATACGCAGTATTTT. Amino acid sequence: CASSVTGVTDTQYF. The full variable domain, with the rest looked up from reference TRBV19 and TRBJ2-3, is DGGITQSPKYLFRKEGQNVTLSCEQNLNHDAMYWYRQDPGQGLRLIYYSQIVNDFQKGDIAEGYSVSREKKESFPLTVTSAQKNPTAFYLCASSVTGVTDTQYFGPGTRLTVL.

This rearrangement joins TRBV4-3 to TRBJ2-3; TRBD2 agrees at 15 bases. CDR1 is LGHNA, CDR2 YSLEER, per germline. The ends lost 6 bases at V and 5 bases at J; junction bases unmatched: 6. The CDR3 contains 16 residues. CDR3 bases: TGCGCCAGCAGGTCCGGACTAGCGGGGGGGGAAGATACGCAGTATTTT. This translates into CASRSGLAGGEDTQYF.

This clone occurred once. This chain connects TRBV2 to TRBJ1-5; a possible D gene is TRBD1 (5 bases). Per germline, CDR1 SNHLY and CDR2 FYNNEI. Trimming removed 3 bases at V and 11 bases at J, with 14 bases between. The CDR3 is 13 amino acids. CDR3 sequence: CASSDLRDLSQHF. DNA for the CDR3: TGTGCCAGCAGTGATCTCAGGGATCTTTCCCAGCATTTT. The entire variable domain, with the rest obtained from reference TRBV2 and TRBJ1-5, is as follows: EPEVTQTPSHQVTQMGQEVILRCVPISNHLYFYWYRQILGQKVEFLVSFYNNEISEKSEIFDDQFSVERPDGSNFTLKIRSTKLEDSAMYFCASSDLRDLSQHFGDGTRLSIL.

The V and J genes are TRBV7-8 and TRBJ1-5; D unclear. Looked up from germline, CDR1 is SGHVS and CDR2 is FQNEAQ. The CDR3 runs 13 residues. Trimming removed 3 bases at V and 0 bases at J, with 3 bases between. CDR3 in amino acids: CASSFNSNQPQHF. In DNA form, the CDR3 reads TGTGCCAGCAGCTTTAATAGCAATCAGCCCCAGCATTTT.

V and J are TRBV5-6 and TRBJ2-3; 9 nucleotides line up with TRBD1. CDR1 and CDR2 (germline): SGHDT, YYEEEE. V gave up 3 bases and J gave up 4 bases; unmatched junction bases: 6. The CDR3 covers 15 residues. CDR3 bases: TGTGCCAGCAGCTCACAGGGGGCCCCCCCAGATACGCAGTATTTT. Amino acid sequence: CASSSQGAPPDTQYF.

V gene TRBV19 combines with J gene TRBJ1-2; 7 nucleotides agree with TRBD1. From germline, CDR1 is LNHDA and CDR2 SQIVND (reference sequence). The length of the CDR3 is 13 residues. Unmatched junction bases numbered 0, after V lost 3 bases and J lost 2 bases. The CDR3 loop is CASSMDRNYGYTF. CDR3 bases: TGTGCCAGTAGTATGGACAGGAACTATGGCTACACCTTC.

The chain couples TRBV15 to TRBJ1-2; no clear D gene. The length of the CDR3 is 13 residues. V was shortened by 1 base and J by 4 bases, with 7 bases between the two germline ends. Germline assignment: CDR1 LNHNV and CDR2 YYDKDF (reference sequence). CDR3 in amino acids: CATSRVGVYGYTF. As DNA, the CDR3 is TGTGCCACCAGCAGAGTGGGAGTCTATGGCTACACCTTC.

V and J are TRBV5-5 and TRBJ1-4; no clear D. V lost 0 bases and J lost 8, with 8 bases in between. Germline CDR1 and CDR2: SGHKS and YYEKEE (reference sequence). The CDR3 totals 13 residues. CDR3 coding DNA: TGTGCCAGCAGCTTGGATAGGAGGGAAAAACTGTTTTTT. Amino acids: CASSLDRREKLFF.

This clone is termed medium-sized. The V and J genes are TRBV2 and TRBJ1-6, with D unresolved. The CDR3 length is 14 residues. Germline V gene sequence: CDR1 SNHLY, CDR2 FYNNEI. V lost 3 bases and J lost 5, with 8 bases in between. As DNA, the CDR3 is TGTGCCAGCAGTGAGGAGAGAAATAATTCACCCCTCCACTTT. Protein sequence: CASSEERNNSPLHF.

This chain connects TRBV30 to TRBJ1-2; TRBD1 matches 8 bases. The CDR3 is 13 residues long. Germline CDR1 reads GTSNPN; CDR2 reads SVGIG (reference sequence). With V trimmed by 7 bases and J by 1 base, 5 bases remained unmatched. For the CDR3, the DNA is TGTGCCTCCGACAGGGGCCTTAACTATGGCTACACCTTC. Translating it yields CASDRGLNYGYTF.